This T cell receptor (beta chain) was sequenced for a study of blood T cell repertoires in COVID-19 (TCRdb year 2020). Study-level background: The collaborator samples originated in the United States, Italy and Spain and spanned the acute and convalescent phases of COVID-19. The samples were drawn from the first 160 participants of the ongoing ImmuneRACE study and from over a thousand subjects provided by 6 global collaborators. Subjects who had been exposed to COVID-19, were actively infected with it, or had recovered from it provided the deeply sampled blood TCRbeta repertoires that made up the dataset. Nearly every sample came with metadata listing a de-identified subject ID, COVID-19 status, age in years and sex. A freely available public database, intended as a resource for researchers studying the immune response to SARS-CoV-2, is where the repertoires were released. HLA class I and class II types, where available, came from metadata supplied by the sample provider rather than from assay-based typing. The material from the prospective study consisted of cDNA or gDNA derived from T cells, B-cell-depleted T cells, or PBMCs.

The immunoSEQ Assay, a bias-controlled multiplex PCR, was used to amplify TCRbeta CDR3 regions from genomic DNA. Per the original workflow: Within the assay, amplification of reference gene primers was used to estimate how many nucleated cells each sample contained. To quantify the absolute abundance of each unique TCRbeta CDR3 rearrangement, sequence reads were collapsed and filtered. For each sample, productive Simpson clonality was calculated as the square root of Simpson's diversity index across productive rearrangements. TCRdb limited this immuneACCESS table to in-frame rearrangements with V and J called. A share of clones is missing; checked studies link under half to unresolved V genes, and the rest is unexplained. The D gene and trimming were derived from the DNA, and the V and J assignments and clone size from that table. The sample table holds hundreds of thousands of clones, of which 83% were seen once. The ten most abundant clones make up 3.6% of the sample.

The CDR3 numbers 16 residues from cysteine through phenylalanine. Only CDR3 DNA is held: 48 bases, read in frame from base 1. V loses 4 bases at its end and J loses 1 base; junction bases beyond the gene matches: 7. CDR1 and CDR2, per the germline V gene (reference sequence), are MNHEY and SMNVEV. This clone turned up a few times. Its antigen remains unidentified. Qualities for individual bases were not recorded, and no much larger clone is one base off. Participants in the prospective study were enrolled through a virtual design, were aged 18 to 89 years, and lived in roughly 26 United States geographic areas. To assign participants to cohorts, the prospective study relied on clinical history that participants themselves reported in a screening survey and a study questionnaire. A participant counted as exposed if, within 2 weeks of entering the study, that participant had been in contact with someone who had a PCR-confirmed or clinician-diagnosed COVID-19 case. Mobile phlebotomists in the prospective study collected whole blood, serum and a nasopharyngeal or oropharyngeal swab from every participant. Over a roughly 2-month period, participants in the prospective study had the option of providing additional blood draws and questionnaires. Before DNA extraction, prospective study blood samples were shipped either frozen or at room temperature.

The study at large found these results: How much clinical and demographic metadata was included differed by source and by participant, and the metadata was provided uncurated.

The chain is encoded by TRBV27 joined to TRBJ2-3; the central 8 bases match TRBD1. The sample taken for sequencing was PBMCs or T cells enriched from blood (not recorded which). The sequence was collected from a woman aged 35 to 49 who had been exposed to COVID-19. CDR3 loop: CASSSQTGAGTDTQYF. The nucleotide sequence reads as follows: TGTGCCAGCAGTTCCCAGACAGGGGCGGGCACAGATACGCAGTATTTT.